This paragraph reports one T cell receptor beta chain. Its antigen is not known. RNA amounts of about 0.45 to 1 ug underwent reverse transcription with random hexamers. Multiplex PCR with immunoSEQ amplified the TCR beta CDR3 across 54 Vbeta and 13 Jbeta. TCRdb used MiXCR to reprocess the immunoSEQ multiplex PCR reads, holding one entry per CDR3 protein. Of about 47,000 distinct CDR3 sequences in the sample, 80% to 95% were seen once. This record belongs to a study of CD8 T cells in Susac syndrome. Germline lookup yields CDR1 LGHNA and CDR2 YSLEER. V dropped 0 bases and J dropped 3; count of bases not matched to a gene: 6. The CDR3 length is 16 residues. Study outcomes and limitations: The relatively small number of individuals in the TCR sequencing and HLA analysis was acknowledged by the study.

This sequence joins TRBV4-3 and TRBJ2-7; 9 bases agree with TRBD2. The clonotype was recovered from a human donor in good health. Source material: CD8+ T cells from PBMCs. The CDR3 here is CASSQDRPSGIYEQYF. The DNA of the CDR3 is TGCGCCAGCAGCCAAGATCGGCCTAGCGGGATCTACGAGCAGTACTTC.